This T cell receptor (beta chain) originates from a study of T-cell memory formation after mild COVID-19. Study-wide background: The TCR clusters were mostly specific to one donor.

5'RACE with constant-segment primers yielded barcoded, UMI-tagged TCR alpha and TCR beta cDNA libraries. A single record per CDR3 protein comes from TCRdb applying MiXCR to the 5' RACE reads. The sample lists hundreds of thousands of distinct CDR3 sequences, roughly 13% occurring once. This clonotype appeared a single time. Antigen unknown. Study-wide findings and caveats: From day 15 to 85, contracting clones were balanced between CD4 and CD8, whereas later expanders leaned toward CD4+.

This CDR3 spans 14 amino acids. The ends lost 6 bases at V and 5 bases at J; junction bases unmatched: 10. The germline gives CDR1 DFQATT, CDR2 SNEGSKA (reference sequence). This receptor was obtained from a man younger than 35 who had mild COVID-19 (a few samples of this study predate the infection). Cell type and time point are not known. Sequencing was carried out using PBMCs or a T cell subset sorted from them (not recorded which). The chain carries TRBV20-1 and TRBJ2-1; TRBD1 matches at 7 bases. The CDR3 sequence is CSAPWTGGNNEQFF. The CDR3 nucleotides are TGCAGTGCCCCGTGGACAGGAGGAAACAATGAGCAGTTCTTC.